The 22 T cell receptor beta chains given below trace back to one sample, sequenced in a study of Ad26.COV2.S vaccination and SARS-CoV-2 variants. Some clones are missing from TCRdb's copy, which holds only in-frame ones; the method was immunoSEQ multiplex PCR. The sample gives 120,000 to 150,000 clones, roughly 85% of which show up once; 4.5% to 6% is in the top ten. The sample here was peripheral blood, taken after recovery from COVID-19. These receptors were collected from a human donor who had recovered from COVID-19.

The V and J genes are TRBV9 and TRBJ2-1, with TRBD2 identical over 8 bases. The germline V gene has CDR1 SGDLS and CDR2 YYNGEE. The CDR3 loop spans 16 amino acids. V was pared by 0 bases and J by 2 bases, with 4 bases of the junction left unmatched. CDR3 region: CASSVVAGGAYNEQFF. Written as DNA, the CDR3 is TGTGCCAGCAGCGTAGTAGCCGGGGGGGCCTACAATGAGCAGTTCTTC.

The chain links TRBV19 to TRBJ2-3, with D possibly matching TRBD2 (6 bases). The V gene lost 3 bases and the J gene lost 5 bases, with 9 bases spanning the gap. The CDR3 runs to 13 residues. Looked up from germline, CDR1 is LNHDA and CDR2 is SQIVND (reference sequence). Here the CDR3 reads CASSIWDLDTQYF. The DNA for the CDR3 is TGTGCCAGTAGTATTTGGGACTTAGATACGCAGTATTTT. Together with reference TRBV19 and TRBJ2-3, the CDR3 gives the full variable domain: DGGITQSPKYLFRKEGQNVTLSCEQNLNHDAMYWYRQDPGQGLRLIYYSQIVNDFQKGDIAEGYSVSREKKESFPLTVTSAQKNPTAFYLCASSIWDLDTQYFGPGTRLTVL.

This rearrangement joins TRBV27 to TRBJ2-2; tentatively, D is TRBD1 (6 bases). V was trimmed by 6 bases and J by 2 bases, leaving 13 bases between them. This CDR3 is built from 15 residues. From germline, CDR1 is MNHEY and CDR2 SMNVEV (reference sequence). CDR3 nucleotides: TGTGCCAGCAGCCAGGGACAACACAACACCGGGGAGCTGTTTTTT. Its protein product is CASSQGQHNTGELFF.

The genes are TRBV30 and TRBJ1-1; D might be TRBD1 (6 bases). Trimming took 0 bases from V and 6 from J, leaving 8 bases between them. Germline V gene data show CDR1 as GTSNPN and CDR2 as SVGIG (reference sequence). The CDR3 extends over 12 amino acids. CDR3 amino acids: CAWSVGGPEAFF. As DNA, the CDR3 is TGTGCCTGGAGTGTGGGGGGCCCTGAAGCTTTCTTT. The variable domain in full, with the rest retrieved from reference TRBV30 and TRBJ1-1, is SQTIHQWPATLVQPVGSPLSLECTVEGTSNPNLYWYRQAAGRGLQLLFYSVGIGQISSEVPQNLSASRPQDRQFILSSKKLLLSDSGFYLCAWSVGGPEAFFGQGTRLTVV.

The chain couples TRBV10-2 to TRBJ1-1; a possible D gene is TRBD1 (6 bases). The CDR3 is 12 residues long. Looked up from germline, CDR1 is WSHSY and CDR2 is SAAADI. V lost 6 bases to trimming and J lost 4 bases, with 9 bases between them. CDR3 nucleotide sequence: TGCGCCAGCAGAGGAGGGGGCACTGAAGCTTTCTTT. Protein product: CASRGGGTEAFF.

The chain carries TRBV30 and TRBJ2-3; D is possibly TRBD1 or TRBD2 (5 bases each). Trimming pared 0 bases from V and 1 base from J, leaving 11 bases between. In germline, CDR1 is GTSNPN, CDR2 SVGIG (reference sequence). The CDR3 covers 15 residues. The CDR3 DNA is TGTGCCTGGAGTGTTCCGGGGCTTCGCACAGATACGCAGTATTTT. It specifies CAWSVPGLRTDTQYF.

V gene TRBV9 combines with J gene TRBJ2-1; the match to TRBD2 covers 13 bases. The CDR3 length is 16 residues. Germline lookup yields CDR1 SGDLS and CDR2 YYNGEE. J gave up 5 bases and V 3 bases, and 5 bases lay outside the gene matches. The CDR3 loop is CASSGLLAGGDNEQFF. The CDR3 nucleotides are TGTGCCAGCAGCGGGTTACTAGCGGGGGGGGACAATGAGCAGTTCTTC.

V is TRBV7-2 and J is TRBJ1-2; the D is unclear. V lost 4 bases and J lost 6, with 12 bases in between. Germline-derived CDR1 and CDR2 are SGHTA and FQGNSA. This CDR3 has 13 residues. The CDR3 sequence is CASSSYREDGYTF. As DNA, the CDR3 is TGTGCCAGCAGCTCCTACCGGGAAGATGGCTACACCTTC.

This clone has a handful of counts. The chain combines TRBV18 with TRBJ2-7, with D tentatively TRBD2 (5 bases). Looked up from germline, CDR1 is KGHSH and CDR2 is LQKENI. Trimming pared 3 bases from V and 2 bases from J, leaving 11 bases between. The CDR3 totals 14 residues. The CDR3 nucleotides read TGTGCCAGCTCACCCGGACTGCTGACCTACGAGCAGTACTTC. It encodes CASSPGLLTYEQYF.

The chain carries TRBV5-1 and TRBJ2-5; D is unclear. Trimming cost V 4 bases and J 4 bases, with 17 bases left between them. The CDR3 length is 15 residues. Per germline, CDR1 SGHRS and CDR2 YFSETQ. The CDR3 DNA reads TGCGCCAGCAGCCTTACAGTTCTCTCGGGAGAGACCCAGTACTTC. As protein: CASSLTVLSGETQYF. Based on the CDR3 plus reference TRBV5-1 and TRBJ2-5, the full variable domain is KAGVTQTPRYLIKTRGQQVTLSCSPISGHRSVSWYQQTPGQGLQFLFEYFSETQRNKGNFPGRFSGRQFSNSRSEMNVSTLELGDSALYLCASSLTVLSGETQYFGPGTRLLVL.

This clone showed up just once. V usage is TRBV27 and J usage is TRBJ1-4; possible D gene TRBD1, 5 bases. The V end was cut by 4 bases, the J end by 6 bases, with 15 bases between. Looked up from germline, CDR1 is MNHEY and CDR2 is SMNVEV (reference sequence). The CDR3 is 15 amino acids. CDR3 DNA: TGTGCCAGCAGTTCTCGTCAGCAGGGTTATGAAAAACTGTTTTTT. The encoded protein is CASSSRQQGYEKLFF.

The V gene is TRBV15, the J gene TRBJ2-1; 7 nucleotides match TRBD1. Trimming removed 4 bases from V and 5 bases from J; junction bases left unmatched: 8. The germline CDR1 and CDR2 sequences are LNHNV and YYDKDF (reference sequence). The length of the CDR3 is 15 residues. CDR3 region: CATSIDRVSDNEQFF. The CDR3 DNA reads TGTGCCACCAGCATCGACAGGGTATCTGACAATGAGCAGTTCTTC.

This chain connects TRBV30 to TRBJ2-4; TRBD2 agrees at 9 bases. This CDR3 spans 16 amino acids. Trimming removed 1 base from V and 2 bases from J; junction bases left unmatched: 6. Germline V gene sequence: CDR1 GTSNPN, CDR2 SVGIG (reference sequence). DNA for the CDR3: TGTGCCTGGAGTGCTGCTAGCGGGGCTACCAAAAACATTCAGTACTTC. Encoded protein: CAWSAASGATKNIQYF.

V is TRBV28 and J is TRBJ1-2, with D perhaps TRBD1 (6 bases). The CDR3 runs 14 residues. Germline V CDR1 and CDR2: MDHEN, SYDVKM. V was cut by 5 bases and J by 3 bases, with 13 bases left in between. CDR3 sequence: CASSNQGQDYGYTF. The CDR3 region has the DNA TGTGCCAGCAGTAATCAGGGACAAGACTATGGCTACACCTTC.

This rearrangement joins TRBV9 to TRBJ2-3; D may be TRBD2 (5 bases). The CDR3 runs to 15 residues. Germline-derived CDR1 and CDR2 are SGDLS and YYNGEE. V dropped 0 bases and J dropped 4 bases, with 12 bases sitting between them. DNA for the CDR3: TGTGCCAGCAGCGTAGAAAGGCTAGCTTCAGATACGCAGTATTTT. Translated, it gives CASSVERLASDTQYF.

V gene TRBV6-5 combines with J gene TRBJ1-5; no firm D call. This CDR3 is 15 amino acids long. Trimming pared 2 bases from V and 3 bases from J, leaving 11 bases between. Germline-derived CDR1 and CDR2 are MNHEY and SVGAGI. The chain's CDR3 is CASSYQKGNNQPQHF. The CDR3, as DNA: TGTGCCAGCAGTTACCAAAAAGGAAACAATCAGCCCCAGCATTTT.

The chain is built from TRBV28 and TRBJ1-4; D possibly corresponds to TRBD1 (5 bases). This CDR3 is built from 17 residues. Germline lookup yields CDR1 MDHEN and CDR2 SYDVKM. V was cut by 3 bases and J by 5 bases, with 19 bases left in between. The CDR3 spells CASSFGDFLGENEKLFF. CDR3 nucleotides: TGTGCCAGCAGTTTCGGGGACTTTCTGGGAGAAAATGAAAAACTGTTTTTT.

The count of this clone is one. This rearrangement joins TRBV28 to TRBJ1-4, with 7 nucleotides matching TRBD1. Germline lookup yields CDR1 MDHEN and CDR2 SYDVKM. V trimming: 5 bases; J trimming: 8 bases; junction bases outside the gene matches: 11. This CDR3 contains 15 residues. The CDR3 region is CASSTLGTVGEKLFF. The DNA of the CDR3 is TGTGCCAGCAGTACGCTGGGGACAGTGGGGGAAAAACTGTTTTTT.

The chain combines TRBV5-6 with TRBJ2-3, with a weak D call TRBD1 (5 bases). Per the germline V gene, CDR1 is SGHDT and CDR2 is YYEEEE. The CDR3 totals 17 residues. Trimming left V 4 bases short and J 3 bases short, with 21 bases between. The CDR3 loop reads CASSPLVGTGRTDTQYF. DNA for the CDR3: TGTGCCAGCAGCCCCTTAGTAGGAACAGGACGGACAGATACGCAGTATTTT.

This rearrangement joins TRBV5-1 to TRBJ2-5; maybe TRBD1 (6 bases). CDR1 SGHRS and CDR2 YFSETQ come from the germline V gene. V lost 4 bases, J lost 2 bases, and 12 bases lay in between. The CDR3 contains 14 residues. CDR3 coding DNA: TGCGCCAGCAGCAAGGACAGCGGTCAAGAGACCCAGTACTTC. Translating gives CASSKDSGQETQYF.

This chain uses TRBV6-5 with TRBJ1-2; 11 nucleotides line up with TRBD1. The CDR3 consists of 14 residues. CDR1 is MNHEY, CDR2 SVGAGI, per germline. The junction had 1 base not matched to a gene; V was cut back by 5 bases and J by 2 bases. The CDR3 sequence: CASSRTGGNYGYTF. Written as DNA, the CDR3 is TGTGCCAGCAGTCGGACAGGGGGCAACTATGGCTACACCTTC.

The chain recombines TRBV29-1 with TRBJ2-4, with TRBD1 matching over 9 bases. Per germline, CDR1 SQVTM and CDR2 ANQGSEA. The ends lost 6 bases at V and 2 bases at J; junction bases unmatched: 8. This CDR3 is 15 amino acids long. CDR3 sequence (DNA): TGCAGCGTCCGAGGACAGGGGATTTCCAAAAACATTCAGTACTTC. Translated, it gives CSVRGQGISKNIQYF.